The clone carrying this T cell receptor (beta chain) has at least ten counts. Its antigen is still unknown. The source of the sample is a study of neurological immune-mediated disorders. Study-wide findings and caveats: Patients with HTLV-1-associated myelopathy showed the most TCR clonal expansion. Those with multiple sclerosis showed the least, falling below healthy controls. None of the CDR3 amino acid sequences of expanded clones were shared across subjects, and this suggested private repertoires in all groups.

CDR1 and CDR2 (germline): SGHAT, FQNNGV. The CDR3 extends over 17 amino acids. V shed 1 base and J 4 bases; nucleotides not matched to a gene: 7. Using its own MiXCR run on the 5' RACE reads, TCRdb lists one record per CDR3 protein. The table lists about 80,000 distinct CDR3 sequences, 5.5% to 6.5% of them singletons. The time point is: longitudinal time-point 2. The TCR originated in an older woman with multiple sclerosis. The source material was PBMCs. The rearrangement joins TRBV11-2 to TRBJ2-5, with TRBD2 matching over 12 bases. CDR3 sequence: CASSLGSGLAGRETQYF. CDR3 nucleotides: TGTGCCAGCAGCTTAGGATCGGGACTAGCGGGTAGAGAGACCCAGTACTTC.